The source of this T cell receptor beta chain is a study of blood T cell repertoires in COVID-19. The repertoire was sequenced with immunoSEQ multiplex PCR; TCRdb's copy has only in-frame clones and lacks some. The sample holds about 210,000 clones, approximately 86% seen once. Per germline, CDR1 SGHDN and CDR2 FVKESK. This CDR3 contains 13 residues. V was cut by 7 bases and J by 2 bases, with 12 bases left in between. The source is a man in his late teens or twenties with acute COVID-19. The chain links TRBV14 to TRBJ2-7; D is uncertain. Sequenced sample: PBMCs or T cells enriched from blood (not recorded which). The DNA for the CDR3 is TGTGCCAGCATCCAGACATTTACCTACGAGCAGTACTTC. Protein: CASIQTFTYEQYF.